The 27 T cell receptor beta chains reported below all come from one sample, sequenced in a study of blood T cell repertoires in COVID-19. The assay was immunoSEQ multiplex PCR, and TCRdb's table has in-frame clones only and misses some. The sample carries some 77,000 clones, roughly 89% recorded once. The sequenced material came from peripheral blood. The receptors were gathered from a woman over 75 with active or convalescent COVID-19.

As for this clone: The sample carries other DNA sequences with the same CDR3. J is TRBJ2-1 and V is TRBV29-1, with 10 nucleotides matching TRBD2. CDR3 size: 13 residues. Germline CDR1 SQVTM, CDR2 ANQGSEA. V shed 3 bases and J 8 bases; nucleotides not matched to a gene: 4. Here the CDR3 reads CSVDLAGVHEQFF. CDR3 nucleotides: TGCAGCGTTGATCTAGCGGGAGTTCATGAGCAGTTCTTC.

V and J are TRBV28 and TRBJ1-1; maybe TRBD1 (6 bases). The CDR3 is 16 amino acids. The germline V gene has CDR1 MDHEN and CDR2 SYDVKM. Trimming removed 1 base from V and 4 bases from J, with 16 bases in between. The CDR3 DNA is TGTGCCAGCAGTTTATTGGGCAGGGGCGGAGGCACTGAAGCTTTCTTT. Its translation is CASSLLGRGGGTEAFF.

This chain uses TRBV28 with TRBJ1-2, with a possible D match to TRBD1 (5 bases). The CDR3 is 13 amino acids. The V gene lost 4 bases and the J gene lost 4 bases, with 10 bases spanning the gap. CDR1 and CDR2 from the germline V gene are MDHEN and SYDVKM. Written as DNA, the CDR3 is TGTGCCAGCAGTTCGTCAGGGTCCTATGGCTACACCTTC. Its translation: CASSSSGSYGYTF.

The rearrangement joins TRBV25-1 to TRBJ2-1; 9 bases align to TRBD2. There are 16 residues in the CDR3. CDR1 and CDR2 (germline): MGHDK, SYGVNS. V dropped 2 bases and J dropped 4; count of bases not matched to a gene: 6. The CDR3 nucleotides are TGTGCCAGCAGTGAACCCCGGAGCGGGGGGTACAATGAGCAGTTCTTC. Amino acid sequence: CASSEPRSGGYNEQFF.

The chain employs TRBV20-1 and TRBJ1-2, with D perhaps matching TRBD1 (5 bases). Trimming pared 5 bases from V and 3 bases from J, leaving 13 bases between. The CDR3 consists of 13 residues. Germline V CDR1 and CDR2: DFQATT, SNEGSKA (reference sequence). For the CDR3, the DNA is TGCAGTGCTCGTGGGACGGGGGACTATGGCTACACCTTC. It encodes CSARGTGDYGYTF.

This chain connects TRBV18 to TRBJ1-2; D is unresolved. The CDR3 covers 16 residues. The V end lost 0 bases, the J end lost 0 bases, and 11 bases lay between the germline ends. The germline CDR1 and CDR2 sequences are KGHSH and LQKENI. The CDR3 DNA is TGTGCCAGCTCACCACCGTCAACGGGAGCTAACTATGGCTACACCTTC. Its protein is CASSPPSTGANYGYTF.

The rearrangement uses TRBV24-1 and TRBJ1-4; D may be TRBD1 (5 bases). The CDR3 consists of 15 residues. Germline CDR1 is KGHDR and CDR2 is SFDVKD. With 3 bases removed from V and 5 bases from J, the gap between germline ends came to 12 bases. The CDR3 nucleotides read TGTGCCACCAGTGATCCCAGGGCAGGAAATGAAAAACTGTTTTTT. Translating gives CATSDPRAGNEKLFF.

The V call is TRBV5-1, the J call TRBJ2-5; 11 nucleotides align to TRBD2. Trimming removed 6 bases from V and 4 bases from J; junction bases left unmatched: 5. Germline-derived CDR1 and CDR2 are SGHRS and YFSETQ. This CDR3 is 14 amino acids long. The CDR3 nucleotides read TGCGCCAGCACCGGGACTAGCGGAAGAGAGACCCAGTACTTC. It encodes CASTGTSGRETQYF.

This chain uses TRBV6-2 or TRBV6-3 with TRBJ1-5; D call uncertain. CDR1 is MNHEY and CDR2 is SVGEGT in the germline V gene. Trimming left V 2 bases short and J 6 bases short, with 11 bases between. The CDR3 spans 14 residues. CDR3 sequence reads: CASSYHPELQPQHF. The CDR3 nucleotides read TGTGCCAGCAGTTACCACCCCGAACTTCAGCCCCAGCATTTT.

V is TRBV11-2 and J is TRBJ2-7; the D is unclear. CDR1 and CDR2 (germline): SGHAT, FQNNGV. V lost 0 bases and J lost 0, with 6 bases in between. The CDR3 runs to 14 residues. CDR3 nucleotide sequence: TGTGCCAGCAGCTTAGACTCAGGCTCCTACGAGCAGTACTTC. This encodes CASSLDSGSYEQYF.

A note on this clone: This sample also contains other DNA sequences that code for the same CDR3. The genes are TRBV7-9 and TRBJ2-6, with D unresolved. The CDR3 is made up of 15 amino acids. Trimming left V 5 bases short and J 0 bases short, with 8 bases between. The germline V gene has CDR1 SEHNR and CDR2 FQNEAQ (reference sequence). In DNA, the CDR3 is TGTGCCAGCAGCCTCCGCGGCTCTGGGGCCAACGTCCTGACTTTC. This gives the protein CASSLRGSGANVLTF.

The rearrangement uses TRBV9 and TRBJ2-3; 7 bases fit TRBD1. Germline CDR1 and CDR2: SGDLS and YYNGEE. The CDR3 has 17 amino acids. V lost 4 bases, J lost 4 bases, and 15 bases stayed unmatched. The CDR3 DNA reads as TGTGCCAGCAGCACCCCCCAGAAGGGGGCGAGCTCAGATACGCAGTATTTT. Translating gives CASSTPQKGASSDTQYF.

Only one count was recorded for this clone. CDR3 nucleotides: TGTGCCAGCACCCCGGGGGGGACGGGCCGAGAGACCCAGTACTTC. This sequence encodes CASTPGGTGRETQYF. V is TRBV6-5 and J is TRBJ2-5; TRBD2 aligns across 8 bases. This CDR3 is built from 15 residues. The trim removed 7 bases at V and 4 bases at J, leaving 11 bases unmatched. Germline V gives CDR1 MNHEY, CDR2 SVGAGI.

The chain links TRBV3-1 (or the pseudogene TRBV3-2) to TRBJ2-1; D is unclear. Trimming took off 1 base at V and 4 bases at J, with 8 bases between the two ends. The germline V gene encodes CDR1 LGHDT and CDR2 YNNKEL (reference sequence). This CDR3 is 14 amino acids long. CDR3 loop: CASSQGSGYNEQFF. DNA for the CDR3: TGTGCCAGCAGCCAAGGTTCCGGGTACAATGAGCAGTTCTTC.

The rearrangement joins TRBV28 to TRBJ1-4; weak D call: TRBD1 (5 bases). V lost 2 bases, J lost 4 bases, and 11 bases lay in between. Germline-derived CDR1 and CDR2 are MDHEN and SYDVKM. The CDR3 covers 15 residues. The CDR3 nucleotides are TGTGCCAGCAGTTTAACTTGGGGGGATAATGAAAAACTGTTTTTT. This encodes CASSLTWGDNEKLFF.

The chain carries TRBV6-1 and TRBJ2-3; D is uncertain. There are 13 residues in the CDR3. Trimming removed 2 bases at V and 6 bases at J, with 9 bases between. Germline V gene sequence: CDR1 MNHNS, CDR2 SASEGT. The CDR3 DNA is TGTGCCAGCAGTGAAATGGGCCGGGATACGCAGTATTTT. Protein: CASSEMGRDTQYF.

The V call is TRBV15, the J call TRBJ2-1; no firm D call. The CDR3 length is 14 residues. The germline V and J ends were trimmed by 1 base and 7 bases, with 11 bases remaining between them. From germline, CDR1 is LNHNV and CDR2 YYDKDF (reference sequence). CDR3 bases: TGTGCCACCAGCAGAGCGAGAACGTTTAATGAGCAGTTCTTC. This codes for CATSRARTFNEQFF.

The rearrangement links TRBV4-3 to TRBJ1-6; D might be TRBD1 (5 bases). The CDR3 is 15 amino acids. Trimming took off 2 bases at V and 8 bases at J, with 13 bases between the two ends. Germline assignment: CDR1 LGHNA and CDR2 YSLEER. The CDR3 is CASSQLARADSPLHF. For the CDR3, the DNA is TGCGCCAGCAGCCAACTTGCCAGGGCAGATTCACCCCTCCACTTT.

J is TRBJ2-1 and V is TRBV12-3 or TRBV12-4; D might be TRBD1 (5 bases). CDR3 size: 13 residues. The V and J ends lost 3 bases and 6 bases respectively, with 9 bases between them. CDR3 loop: CASSLGLVNEQFF. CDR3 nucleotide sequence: TGTGCCAGCAGTTTGGGGCTAGTCAATGAGCAGTTCTTC.

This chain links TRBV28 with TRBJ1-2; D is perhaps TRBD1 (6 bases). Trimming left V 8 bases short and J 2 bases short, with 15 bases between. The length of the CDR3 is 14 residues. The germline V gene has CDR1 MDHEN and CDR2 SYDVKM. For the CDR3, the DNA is TGTGCCAGCGGGCGGACAGTCTACAACTATGGCTACACCTTC. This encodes CASGRTVYNYGYTF.

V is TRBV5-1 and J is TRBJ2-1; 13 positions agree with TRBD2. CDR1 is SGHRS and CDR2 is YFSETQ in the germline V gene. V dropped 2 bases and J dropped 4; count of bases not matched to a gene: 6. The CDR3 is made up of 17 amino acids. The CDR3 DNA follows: TGCGCCAGCAGCTTAGGACTAGCGGGAGATTCTTACAATGAGCAGTTCTTC. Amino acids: CASSLGLAGDSYNEQFF.

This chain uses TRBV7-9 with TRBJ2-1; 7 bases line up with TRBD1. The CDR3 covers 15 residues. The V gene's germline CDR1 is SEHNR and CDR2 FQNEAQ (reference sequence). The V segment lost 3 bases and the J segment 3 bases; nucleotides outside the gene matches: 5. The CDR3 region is CASSFMAGGYNEQFF. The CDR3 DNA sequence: TGTGCCAGCAGCTTTATGGCAGGGGGCTACAATGAGCAGTTCTTC.

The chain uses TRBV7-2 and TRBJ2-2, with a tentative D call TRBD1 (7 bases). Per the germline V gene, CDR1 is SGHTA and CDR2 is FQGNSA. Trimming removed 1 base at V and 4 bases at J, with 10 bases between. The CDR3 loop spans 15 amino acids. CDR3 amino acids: CASSLGQGGTGELFF. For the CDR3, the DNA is TGTGCCAGCAGCTTAGGACAGGGAGGCACCGGGGAGCTGTTTTTT.

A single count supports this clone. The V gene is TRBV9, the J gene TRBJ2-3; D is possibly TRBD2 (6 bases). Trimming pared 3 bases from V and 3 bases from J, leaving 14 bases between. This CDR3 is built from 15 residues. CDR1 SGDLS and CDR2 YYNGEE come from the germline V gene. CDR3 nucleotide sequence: TGTGCCAGCAGCGAGAGCGGGTATGGGACAGATACGCAGTATTTT. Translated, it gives CASSESGYGTDTQYF.

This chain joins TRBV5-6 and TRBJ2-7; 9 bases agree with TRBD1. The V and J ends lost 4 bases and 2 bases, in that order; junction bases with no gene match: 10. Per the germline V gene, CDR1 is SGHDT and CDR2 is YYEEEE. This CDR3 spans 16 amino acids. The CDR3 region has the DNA TGTGCCAGCAGCCCGGATCCGGGGGACAGGGCCTACGAGCAGTACTTC. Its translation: CASSPDPGDRAYEQYF.

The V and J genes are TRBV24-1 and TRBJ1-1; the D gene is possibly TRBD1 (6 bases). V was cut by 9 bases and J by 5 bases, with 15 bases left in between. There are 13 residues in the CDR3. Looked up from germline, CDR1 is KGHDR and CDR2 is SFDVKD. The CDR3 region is CATGTKRGTEAFF. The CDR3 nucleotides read TGTGCCACCGGGACGAAAAGGGGGACTGAAGCTTTCTTT.

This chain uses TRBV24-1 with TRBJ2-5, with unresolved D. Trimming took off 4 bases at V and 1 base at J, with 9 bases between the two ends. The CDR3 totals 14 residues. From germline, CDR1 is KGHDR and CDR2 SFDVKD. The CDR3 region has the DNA TGTGCCACCAGTGACCCAGTTGGCCAAGAGACCCAGTACTTC. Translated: CATSDPVGQETQYF.